The 2 T cell receptor beta chains given below trace back to one sample, sequenced in a study of blood T cell repertoires in COVID-19. The assay was immunoSEQ multiplex PCR, and TCRdb's table has in-frame clones only and misses some. The repertoire includes over 150,000 clones, more than 65% of them detected once, and roughly a tenth sits in the top ten. The source material was peripheral blood. These receptors all stem from a woman of 80 years or more with active or convalescent COVID-19.

Written as DNA, the CDR3 is TGTGCCAGTAGTCGCCCCGGGACAGCTGGGGCCAACGTCCTGACTTTC. Protein sequence: CASSRPGTAGANVLTF. The V call is TRBV19, the J call TRBJ2-6, with TRBD1 identical over 7 bases. Germline V gene lookup returns CDR1 LNHDA and CDR2 SQIVND (reference sequence). Germline trimming cut 5 bases from V and 2 bases from J; bases unmatched to any gene: 6. The CDR3 is 16 residues long.

The chain couples TRBV7-9 to TRBJ1-2; 7 bases fit TRBD1. CDR1 and CDR2 from the germline V gene are SEHNR and FQNEAQ (reference sequence). This CDR3 region has 14 residues. V shed 2 bases, J shed 3 bases, and the junction held 3 bases outside the gene matches. CDR3 sequence (DNA): TGTGCCAGCAGCTTATACACAGGGGACTATGGCTACACCTTC. Translation: CASSLYTGDYGYTF.